One and the same sample provided the 18 T cell receptor beta chains below, sequenced in a study of cytomegalovirus exposure and HLA in healthy donors. The PCR made use of 60 Vbeta and 13 Jbeta primers. Assay: immunoSEQ multiplex PCR; the TCRdb copy retains only in-frame clones and omits some. The sample lists about 140,000 clones; roughly 85% were seen once. Sequencing was done on a sample of PBMCs. The source is a man between 35 and 55 years old in good health and CMV-seropositive.

The CDR3 spells CAIRDRNYGYTF. In nucleotides, the CDR3 is TGTGCCATCAGGGACAGAAACTATGGCTACACCTTC. This rearrangement joins TRBV10-3 to TRBJ1-2; D is perhaps TRBD1 (6 bases). Looked up from germline, CDR1 is ENHRY and CDR2 is SYGVKD. Deletions cut 6 bases from V and 2 bases from J, with 7 bases between. CDR3 length: 12 residues.

V is TRBV2 and J is TRBJ2-7; 15 bases are a match to TRBD2. Unmatched junction bases numbered 11, after V lost 9 bases and J lost 2 bases. The CDR3 consists of 17 residues. The germline V gene has CDR1 SNHLY and CDR2 FYNNEI. CDR3 loop: CASGRTSGRAGAYEQYF. The CDR3 DNA sequence: TGTGCCAGTGGACGGACTAGCGGGAGGGCCGGGGCCTACGAGCAGTACTTC.

This rearrangement joins TRBV29-1 to TRBJ2-5; TRBD1 matches 10 bases. Trimming at V came to 0 bases and at J to 1 base, leaving 5 bases not matched to a gene. The CDR3 consists of 16 residues. Germline CDR1 is SQVTM and CDR2 is ANQGSEA. The CDR3 reads CSVEDPGQGFQETQYF. In DNA form, the CDR3 reads TGCAGCGTTGAAGATCCGGGACAGGGGTTCCAAGAGACCCAGTACTTC.

This chain connects TRBV5-1 to TRBJ2-7, with 13 bases fitting TRBD2. V dropped 3 bases and J dropped 7; count of bases not matched to a gene: 10. The CDR3 is 16 amino acids. Germline-derived CDR1 and CDR2 are SGHRS and YFSETQ. CDR3 nucleotide sequence: TGCGCCAGCAGCTCGGGACTAGCGGGATCAGGAGGAGAGCAGTACTTC. This sequence encodes CASSSGLAGSGGEQYF.

The J gene is TRBJ1-4, the V gene TRBV5-1; TRBD1 matches at 8 bases. J lost 7 bases, V lost 4 bases, and 18 bases had no gene match. This CDR3 comprises 18 residues. Per the germline V gene, CDR1 is SGHRS and CDR2 is YFSETQ. This chain's CDR3 is CASSPIEAPGQEGEKLFF. The DNA of the CDR3 is TGCGCCAGCAGCCCCATTGAGGCTCCGGGACAGGAGGGTGAAAAACTGTTTTTT.

This clone has just a few counts. This chain connects TRBV29-1 to TRBJ2-2; a weak D match, TRBD2 (5 bases). The CDR3 is 14 residues long. V shed 5 bases and J shed 3 bases, with 13 bases lying between them. In germline, CDR1 is SQVTM, CDR2 ANQGSEA. CDR3 in DNA: TGCAGCGTTCGGTCGAGCGGAGACACCGGGGAGCTGTTTTTT. Amino acids: CSVRSSGDTGELFF.

This chain joins TRBV2 and TRBJ1-2; the match to TRBD1 covers 7 bases. This CDR3 has 14 residues. With V trimmed by 7 bases and J by 7 bases, 12 bases remained unmatched. Per germline, CDR1 SNHLY and CDR2 FYNNEI. DNA of the CDR3: TGTGCCAGCAACCCTCTGACAGGGATTGGTGGCTACACCTTC. Protein sequence: CASNPLTGIGGYTF.

The chain combines TRBV6-5 with TRBJ1-3, with TRBD1 as a possible D gene (5 bases). V lost 7 bases and J lost 1, with 11 bases in between. Germline V CDR1 and CDR2: MNHEY, SVGAGI. The CDR3 length is 14 residues. The CDR3 nucleotides are TGTGCCAGCACCCTCCAGGGATCTGGAAACACCATATATTTT. Translating it yields CASTLQGSGNTIYF.

This sequence joins TRBV19 and TRBJ2-5; D is uncertain. The V and J ends lost 1 base and 1 base respectively, with 7 bases between them. The V gene's germline CDR1 is LNHDA and CDR2 SQIVND (reference sequence). This CDR3 has 14 residues. CDR3 in DNA: TGTGCCAGTAGTATAGGAGGAGCCCAAGAGACCCAGTACTTC. Translation gives CASSIGGAQETQYF.

This clone has more than one count but fewer than ten. The chain uses TRBV27 and TRBJ2-7, with TRBD1 matching 9 bases. Per germline, CDR1 MNHEY and CDR2 SMNVEV (reference sequence). Unmatched junction bases numbered 8, after V lost 8 bases and J lost 3 bases. This CDR3 has 14 residues. CDR3: CASARDRAVYEQYF. As DNA, the CDR3 is TGTGCCAGCGCCCGGGACAGGGCAGTCTACGAGCAGTACTTC.

The gene calls are TRBV27 and TRBJ1-2, with D possibly being TRBD1 (5 bases). V dropped 2 bases and J dropped 8 bases, with 12 bases sitting between them. The CDR3 totals 13 residues. The germline gives CDR1 MNHEY, CDR2 SMNVEV (reference sequence). The CDR3 loop reads CASSLGVGGGYTF. CDR3 sequence (DNA): TGTGCCAGCAGTTTAGGGGTGGGGGGGGGCTACACCTTC.

This clone was found a few times. The genes are TRBV29-1 and TRBJ1-2; 8 nucleotides agree with TRBD1. CDR3 length: 13 amino acids. CDR1 SQVTM and CDR2 ANQGSEA come from the germline V gene. Trimming at V came to 4 bases and at J to 7 bases, leaving 8 bases not matched to a gene. DNA for the CDR3: TGCAGCGTTGTTCTCGGACAGGGAGGTGGCTACACCTTC. This sequence encodes CSVVLGQGGGYTF. Full variable domain (remainder filled in from reference TRBV29-1 and TRBJ1-2): SAVISQKPSRDICQRGTSLTIQCQVDSQVTMMFWYRQQPGQSLTLIATANQGSEATYESGFVIDKFPISRPNLTFSTLTVSNMSPEDSSIYLCSVVLGQGGGYTFGSGTRLTVV.

The V call is TRBV11-2, the J call TRBJ1-4; tentatively, D is TRBD1 (6 bases). The CDR3 is made up of 15 amino acids. The V end was cut by 5 bases, the J end by 5 bases, with 15 bases between. Germline V CDR1 and CDR2: SGHAT, FQNNGV. As DNA, the CDR3 is TGTGCCAGCAGCCCTCCCGGGACAAAAAATGAAAAACTGTTTTTT. Amino acids: CASSPPGTKNEKLFF. Filled out from reference TRBV11-2 and TRBJ1-4, the complete variable domain reads EAGVAQSPRYKIIEKRQSVAFWCNPISGHATLYWYQQILGQGPKLLIQFQNNGVVDDSQLPKDRFSAERLKGVDSTLKIQPAKLEDSAVYLCASSPPGTKNEKLFFGSGTQLSVL.

This chain links TRBV10-1 with TRBJ2-1; 8 bases are shared with TRBD2. This CDR3 spans 14 amino acids. Looked up from germline, CDR1 is WNHNN and CDR2 is SYGVQD (reference sequence). V shed 5 bases, J shed 3 bases, and the junction held 3 bases outside the gene matches. The CDR3 reads CASSRGLDYNEQFF. The CDR3 bases are TGCGCCAGCAGTAGGGGACTAGACTACAATGAGCAGTTCTTC.

This clone was detected only a few times. The chain carries TRBV6-6 and TRBJ2-3; D is unresolved. CDR1 is MNHNY and CDR2 is SVGAGI in the germline V gene (reference sequence). Trimming cost V 4 bases and J 4 bases, with 3 bases left between them. This CDR3 region has 11 residues. In DNA form, the CDR3 reads TGTGCCAGCAGTTCTGCAGATACGCAGTATTTT. Translation gives CASSSADTQYF.

This chain connects TRBV13 to TRBJ2-3; a weak D match, TRBD1 (6 bases). The CDR3 is 14 amino acids. With 3 bases removed from V and 4 bases from J, the gap between germline ends came to 11 bases. The germline V gene has CDR1 PRHDT and CDR2 FYEKMQ (reference sequence). CDR3 loop: CASSFLQGPDTQYF. The CDR3 nucleotides read TGTGCCAGCAGCTTCTTACAGGGACCAGATACGCAGTATTTT.

The chain couples TRBV10-1 to TRBJ1-3, with unresolved D. The germline V gene encodes CDR1 WNHNN and CDR2 SYGVQD (reference sequence). V gave up 10 bases and J gave up 0 bases, with 10 bases separating them. The CDR3 has 13 amino acids. The CDR3 region is CATQKTSGNTIYF. In DNA, the CDR3 is TGCGCCACTCAGAAAACCTCTGGAAACACCATATATTTT.

This clone was recorded only once. The J gene is TRBJ2-1, the V gene TRBV27; the match to TRBD2 covers 11 bases. CDR3 length: 14 residues. V gave up 3 bases and J gave up 7 bases; unmatched junction bases: 2. Germline V lookup: CDR1 MNHEY, CDR2 SMNVEV (reference sequence). DNA of the CDR3: TGTGCCAGCAGTTTCGGACTAGCGGGTAATGAGCAGTTCTTC. Protein: CASSFGLAGNEQFF.